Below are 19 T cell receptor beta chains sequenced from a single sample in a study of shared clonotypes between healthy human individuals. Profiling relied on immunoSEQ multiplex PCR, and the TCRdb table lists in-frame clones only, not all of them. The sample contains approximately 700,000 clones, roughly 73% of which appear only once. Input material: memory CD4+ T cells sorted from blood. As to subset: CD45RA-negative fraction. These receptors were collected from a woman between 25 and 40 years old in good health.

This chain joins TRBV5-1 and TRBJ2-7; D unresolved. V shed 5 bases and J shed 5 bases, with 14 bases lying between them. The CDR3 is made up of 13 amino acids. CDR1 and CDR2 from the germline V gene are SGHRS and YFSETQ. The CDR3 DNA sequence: TGCGCCAGCAGAAGTGGGTTTGAGGACGAGCAGTACTTC. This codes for CASRSGFEDEQYF. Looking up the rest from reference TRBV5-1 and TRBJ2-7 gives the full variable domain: KAGVTQTPRYLIKTRGQQVTLSCSPISGHRSVSWYQQTPGQGLQFLFEYFSETQRNKGNFPGRFSGRQFSNSRSEMNVSTLELGDSALYLCASRSGFEDEQYFGPGTRLTVT.

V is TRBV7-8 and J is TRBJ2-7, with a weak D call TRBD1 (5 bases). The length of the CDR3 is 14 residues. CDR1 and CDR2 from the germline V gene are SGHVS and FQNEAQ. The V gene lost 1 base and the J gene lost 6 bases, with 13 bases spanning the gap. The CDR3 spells CASSLGIGVSEQYF. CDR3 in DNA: TGTGCCAGCAGCTTAGGGATAGGGGTGTCCGAGCAGTACTTC. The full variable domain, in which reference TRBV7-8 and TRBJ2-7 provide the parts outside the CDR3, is GAGVSQSPRYKVAKRGQDVALRCDPISGHVSLFWYQQALGQGPEFLTYFQNEAQLDKSGLPSDRFFAERPEGSVSTLKIQRTQQEDSAVYLCASSLGIGVSEQYFGPGTRLTVT.

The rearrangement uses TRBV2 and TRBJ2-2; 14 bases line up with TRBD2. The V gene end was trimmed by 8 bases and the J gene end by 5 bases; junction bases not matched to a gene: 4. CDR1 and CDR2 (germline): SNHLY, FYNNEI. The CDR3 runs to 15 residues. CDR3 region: CASHRLAGGTGELFF. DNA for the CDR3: TGTGCCAGCCACCGACTAGCGGGAGGGACCGGGGAGCTGTTTTTT.

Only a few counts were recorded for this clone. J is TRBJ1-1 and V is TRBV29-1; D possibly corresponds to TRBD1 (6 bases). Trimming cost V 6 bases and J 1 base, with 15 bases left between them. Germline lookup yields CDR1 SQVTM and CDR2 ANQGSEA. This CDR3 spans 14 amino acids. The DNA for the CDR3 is TGCAGCGTAGTTACCGGGACAAGGAACACTGAAGCTTTCTTT. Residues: CSVVTGTRNTEAFF.

In nucleotides, the CDR3 is TGTGCCAGCAGTTTAGTGTGGCTGAACAATGAGCAGTTCTTC. Protein product: CASSLVWLNNEQFF. V gene TRBV27 combines with J gene TRBJ2-1; D ambiguous. From germline, CDR1 is MNHEY and CDR2 SMNVEV (reference sequence). The CDR3 has 14 amino acids. V was pared by 2 bases and J by 5 bases, with 10 bases between.

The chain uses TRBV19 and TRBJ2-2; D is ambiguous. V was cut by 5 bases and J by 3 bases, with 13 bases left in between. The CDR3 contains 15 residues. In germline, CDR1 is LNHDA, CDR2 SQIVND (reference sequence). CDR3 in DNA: TGTGCCAGTAGTGTCCTAGGAGTTGACACCGGGGAGCTGTTTTTT. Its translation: CASSVLGVDTGELFF.

In DNA form, the CDR3 reads TGTGCCAGTAGTATCGGACTAGCGGGACCGTACAATGAGCAGTTCTTC. Protein product: CASSIGLAGPYNEQFF. This rearrangement joins TRBV19 to TRBJ2-1; 12 bases match TRBD2. With 3 bases clipped from V and 4 bases from J, the junction kept 4 bases outside the gene matches. The CDR3 runs to 16 residues. Germline CDR1 reads LNHDA; CDR2 reads SQIVND (reference sequence).

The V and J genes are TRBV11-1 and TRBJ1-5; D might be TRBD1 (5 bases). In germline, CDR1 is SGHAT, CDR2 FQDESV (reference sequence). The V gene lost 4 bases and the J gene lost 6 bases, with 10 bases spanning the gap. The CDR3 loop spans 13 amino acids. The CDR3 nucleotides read TGTGCCAGCAGCTCCGGGGGGTCTCAGCCCCAGCATTTT. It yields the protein CASSSGGSQPQHF.

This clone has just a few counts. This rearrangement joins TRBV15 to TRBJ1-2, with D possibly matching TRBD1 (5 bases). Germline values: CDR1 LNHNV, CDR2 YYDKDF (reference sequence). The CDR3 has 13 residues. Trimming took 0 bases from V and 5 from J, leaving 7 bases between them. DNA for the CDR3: TGTGCCACCAGCAGAGACAGGGTATATGGCTACACCTTC. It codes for CATSRDRVYGYTF. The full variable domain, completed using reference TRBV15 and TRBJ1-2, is DAMVIQNPRYQVTQFGKPVTLSCSQTLNHNVMYWYQQKSSQAPKLLFHYYDKDFNNEADTPDNFQSRRPNTSFCFLDIRSPGLGDTAMYLCATSRDRVYGYTFGSGTRLTVV.

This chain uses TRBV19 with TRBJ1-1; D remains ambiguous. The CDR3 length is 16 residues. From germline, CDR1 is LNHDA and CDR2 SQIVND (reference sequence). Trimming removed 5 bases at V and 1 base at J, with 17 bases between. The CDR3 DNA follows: TGTGCCAGTAGTCTTTCCCGGCTGTCATCGAACACTGAAGCTTTCTTT. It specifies CASSLSRLSSNTEAFF.

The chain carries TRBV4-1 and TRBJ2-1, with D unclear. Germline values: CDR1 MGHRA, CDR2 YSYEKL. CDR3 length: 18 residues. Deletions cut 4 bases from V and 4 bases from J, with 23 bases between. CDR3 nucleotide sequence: TGCGCCAGCAGCCCTATACTTCAAATACAGCTTATTTACAATGAGCAGTTCTTC. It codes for CASSPILQIQLIYNEQFF.

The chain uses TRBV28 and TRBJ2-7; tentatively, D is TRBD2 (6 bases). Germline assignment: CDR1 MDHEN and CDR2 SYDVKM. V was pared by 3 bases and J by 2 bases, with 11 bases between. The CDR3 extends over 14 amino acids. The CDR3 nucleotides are TGTGCCAGCAGTTTGGCCGGAGGGGCCTACGAGCAGTACTTC. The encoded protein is CASSLAGGAYEQYF.

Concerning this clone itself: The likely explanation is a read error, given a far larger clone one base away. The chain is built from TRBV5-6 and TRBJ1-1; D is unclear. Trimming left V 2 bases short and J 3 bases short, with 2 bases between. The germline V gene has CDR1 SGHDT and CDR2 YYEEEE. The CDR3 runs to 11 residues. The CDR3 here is CASSLYTEAFF. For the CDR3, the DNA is TGTGCCAGCAGCTTATACACTGAAGCTTTCTTT.

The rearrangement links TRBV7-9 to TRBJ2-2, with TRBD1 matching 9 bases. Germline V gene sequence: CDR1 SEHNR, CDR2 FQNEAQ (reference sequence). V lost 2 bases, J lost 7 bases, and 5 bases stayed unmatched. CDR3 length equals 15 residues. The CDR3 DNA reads TGTGCCAGCAGCTTACGGACAGGGGCCAACGGGGAGCTGTTTTTT. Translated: CASSLRTGANGELFF. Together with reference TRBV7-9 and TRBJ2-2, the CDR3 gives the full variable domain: DTGVSQNPRHKITKRGQNVTFRCDPISEHNRLYWYRQTLGQGPEFLTYFQNEAQLEKSRLLSDRFSAERPKGSFSTLEIQRTEQGDSAMYLCASSLRTGANGELFFGEGSRLTVL.

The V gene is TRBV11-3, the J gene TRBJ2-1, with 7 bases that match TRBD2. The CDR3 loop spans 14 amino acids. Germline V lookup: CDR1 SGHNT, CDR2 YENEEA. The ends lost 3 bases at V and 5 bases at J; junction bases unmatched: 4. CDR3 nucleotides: TGTGCCAGCAGCTTCTCCCTAGCGGACAATGAGCAGTTCTTC. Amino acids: CASSFSLADNEQFF.

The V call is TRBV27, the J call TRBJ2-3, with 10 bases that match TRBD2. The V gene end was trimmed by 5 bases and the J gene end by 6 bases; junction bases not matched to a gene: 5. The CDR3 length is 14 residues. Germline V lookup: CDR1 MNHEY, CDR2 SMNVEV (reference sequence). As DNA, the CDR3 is TGTGCCAGCAGTCAGCGGGAGGGCCGGGATACGCAGTATTTT. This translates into CASSQREGRDTQYF.

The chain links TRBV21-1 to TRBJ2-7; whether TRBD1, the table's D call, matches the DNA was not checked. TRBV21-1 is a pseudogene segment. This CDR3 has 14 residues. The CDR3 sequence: CASSETGGGYEQYF. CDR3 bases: TGTGCCAGCAGCGAGACAGGGGGCGGGTACGAGCAGTACTTC.

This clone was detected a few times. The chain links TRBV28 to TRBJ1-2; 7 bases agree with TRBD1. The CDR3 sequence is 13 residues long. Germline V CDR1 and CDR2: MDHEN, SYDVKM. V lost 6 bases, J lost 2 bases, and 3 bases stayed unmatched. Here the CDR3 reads CASRGQPNYGYTF. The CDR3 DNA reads TGTGCCAGCAGGGGACAGCCAAACTATGGCTACACCTTC.

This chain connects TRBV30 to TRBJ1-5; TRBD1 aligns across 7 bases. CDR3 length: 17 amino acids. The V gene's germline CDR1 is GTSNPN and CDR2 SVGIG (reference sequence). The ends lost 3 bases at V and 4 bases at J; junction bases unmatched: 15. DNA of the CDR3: TGTGCCTGGAGGGGAAACAACAGGGGCCCCCATAATCAGCCCCAGCATTTT. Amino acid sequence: CAWRGNNRGPHNQPQHF.